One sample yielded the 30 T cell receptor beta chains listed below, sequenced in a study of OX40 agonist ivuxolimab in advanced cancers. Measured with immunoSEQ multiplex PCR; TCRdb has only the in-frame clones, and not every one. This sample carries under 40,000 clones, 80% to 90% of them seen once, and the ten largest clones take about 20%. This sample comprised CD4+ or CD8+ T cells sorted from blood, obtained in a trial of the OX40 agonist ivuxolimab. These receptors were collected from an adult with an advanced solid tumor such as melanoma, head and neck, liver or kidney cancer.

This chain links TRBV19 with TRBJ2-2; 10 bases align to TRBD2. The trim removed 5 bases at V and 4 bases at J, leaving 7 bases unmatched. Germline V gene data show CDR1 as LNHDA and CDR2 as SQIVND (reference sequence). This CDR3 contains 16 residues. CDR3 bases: TGTGCCAGTAGTCTGGGACTAGCGTACGGCACCGGGGAGCTGTTTTTT. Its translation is CASSLGLAYGTGELFF.

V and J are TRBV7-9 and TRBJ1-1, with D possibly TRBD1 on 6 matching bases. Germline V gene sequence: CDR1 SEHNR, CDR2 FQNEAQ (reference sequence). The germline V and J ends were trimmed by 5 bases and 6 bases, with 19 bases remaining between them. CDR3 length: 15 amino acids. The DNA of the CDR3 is TGTGCCAGCAGCGGGGCGGGGGGCAGCTCGGCTGAAGCTTTCTTT. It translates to CASSGAGGSSAEAFF.

The chain's CDR3 is CASSLGVRTYEQYF. The CDR3 bases are TGTGCCAGCAGCTTGGGGGTCCGTACCTACGAGCAGTACTTC. The chain joins TRBV11-2 to TRBJ2-7; either TRBD1 or TRBD2 may supply D (5 bases each). Per the germline V gene, CDR1 is SGHAT and CDR2 is FQNNGV. CDR3 length: 14 residues. V lost 3 bases, J lost 2 bases, and 11 bases lay in between.

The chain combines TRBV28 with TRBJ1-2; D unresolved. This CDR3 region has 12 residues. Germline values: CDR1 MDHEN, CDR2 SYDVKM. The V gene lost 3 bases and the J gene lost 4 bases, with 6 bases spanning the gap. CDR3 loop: CASSLTSYGYTF. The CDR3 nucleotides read TGTGCCAGCAGTTTGACCTCCTATGGCTACACCTTC.

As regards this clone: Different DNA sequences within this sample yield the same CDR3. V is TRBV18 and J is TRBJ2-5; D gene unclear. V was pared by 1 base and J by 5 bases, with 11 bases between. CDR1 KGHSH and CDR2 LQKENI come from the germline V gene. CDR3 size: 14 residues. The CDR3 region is CASSPLVEQETQYF. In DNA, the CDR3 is TGTGCCAGCTCACCACTCGTGGAACAGGAGACCCAGTACTTC.

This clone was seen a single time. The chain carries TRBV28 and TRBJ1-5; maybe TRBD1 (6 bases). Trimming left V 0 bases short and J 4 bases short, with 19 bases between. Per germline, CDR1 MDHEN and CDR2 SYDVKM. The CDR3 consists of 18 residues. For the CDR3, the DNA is TGTGCCAGCAGTTTATGGATCGGCAGGGGAAAAAGGAATCAGCCCCAGCATTTT. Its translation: CASSLWIGRGKRNQPQHF.

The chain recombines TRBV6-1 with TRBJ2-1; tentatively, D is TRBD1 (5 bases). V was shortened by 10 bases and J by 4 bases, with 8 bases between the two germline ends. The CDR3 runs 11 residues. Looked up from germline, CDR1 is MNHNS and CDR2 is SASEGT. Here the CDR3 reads CAIDSYNEQFF. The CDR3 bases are TGTGCCATAGACAGTTACAATGAGCAGTTCTTC.

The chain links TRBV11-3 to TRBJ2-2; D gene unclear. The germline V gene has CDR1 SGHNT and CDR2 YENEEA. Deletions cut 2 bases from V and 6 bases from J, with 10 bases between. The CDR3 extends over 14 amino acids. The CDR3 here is CASSLRQKPGELFF. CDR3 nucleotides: TGTGCCAGCAGCTTACGCCAGAAGCCCGGGGAGCTGTTTTTT.

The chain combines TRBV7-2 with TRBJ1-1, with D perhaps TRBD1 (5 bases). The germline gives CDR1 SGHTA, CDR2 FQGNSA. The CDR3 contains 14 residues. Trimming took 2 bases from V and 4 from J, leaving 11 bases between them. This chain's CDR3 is CASSLWGDGTEAFF. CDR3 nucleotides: TGTGCCAGCAGCTTATGGGGGGACGGCACTGAAGCTTTCTTT.

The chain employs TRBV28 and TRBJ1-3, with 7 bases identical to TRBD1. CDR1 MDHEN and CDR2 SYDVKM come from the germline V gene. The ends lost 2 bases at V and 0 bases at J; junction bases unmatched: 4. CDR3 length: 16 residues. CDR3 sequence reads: CASSLLRDSSGNTIYF. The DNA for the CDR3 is TGTGCCAGCAGTTTACTCCGGGACAGCTCTGGAAACACCATATATTTT.

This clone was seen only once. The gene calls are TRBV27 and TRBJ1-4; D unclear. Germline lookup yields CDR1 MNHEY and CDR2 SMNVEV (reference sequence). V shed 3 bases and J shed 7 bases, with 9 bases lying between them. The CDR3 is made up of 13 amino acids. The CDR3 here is CASSFFKGEKLFF. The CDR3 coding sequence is TGTGCCAGCAGTTTCTTCAAGGGTGAAAAACTGTTTTTT.

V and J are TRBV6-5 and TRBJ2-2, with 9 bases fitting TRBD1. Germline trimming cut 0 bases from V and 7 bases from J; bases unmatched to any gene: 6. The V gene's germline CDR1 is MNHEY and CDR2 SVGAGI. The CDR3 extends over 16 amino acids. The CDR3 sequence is CASSYSTGGADGELFF. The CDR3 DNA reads TGTGCCAGCAGTTACTCTACAGGGGGCGCGGACGGGGAGCTGTTTTTT.

CDR3 protein: CASRDSGGSYNEQFF. The CDR3 nucleotides are TGTGCCAGCAGGGACAGTGGAGGCTCCTACAATGAGCAGTTCTTC. V is TRBV2 and J is TRBJ2-1; the D gene is possibly TRBD1 (6 bases). Germline V CDR1 and CDR2: SNHLY, FYNNEI. The CDR3 has 15 residues. V lost 6 bases and J 0 bases, leaving 12 bases between the germline ends.

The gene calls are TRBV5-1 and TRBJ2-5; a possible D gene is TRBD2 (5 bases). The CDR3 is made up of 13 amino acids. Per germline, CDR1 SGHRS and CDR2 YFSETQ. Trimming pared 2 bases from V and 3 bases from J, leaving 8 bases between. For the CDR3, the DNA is TGCGCCAGCAGCTTAAGCGGTAAAGAGACCCAGTACTTC. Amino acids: CASSLSGKETQYF.

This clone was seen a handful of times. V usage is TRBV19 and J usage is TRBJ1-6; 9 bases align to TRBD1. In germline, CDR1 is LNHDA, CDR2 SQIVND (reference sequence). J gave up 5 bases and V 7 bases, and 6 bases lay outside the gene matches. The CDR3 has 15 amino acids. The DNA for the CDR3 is TGTGCCAGTAAAATACGGACAGGGGATAATTCACCCCTCCACTTT. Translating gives CASKIRTGDNSPLHF.

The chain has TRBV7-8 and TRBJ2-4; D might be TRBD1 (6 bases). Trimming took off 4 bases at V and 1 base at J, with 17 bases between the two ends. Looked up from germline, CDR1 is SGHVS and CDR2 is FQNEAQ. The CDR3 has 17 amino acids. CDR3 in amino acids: CASSSYRVTGAKNIQYF. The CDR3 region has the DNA TGTGCCAGCAGCTCGTACAGGGTAACGGGGGCCAAAAACATTCAGTACTTC. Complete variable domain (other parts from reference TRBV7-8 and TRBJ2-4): GAGVSQSPRYKVAKRGQDVALRCDPISGHVSLFWYQQALGQGPEFLTYFQNEAQLDKSGLPSDRFFAERPEGSVSTLKIQRTQQEDSAVYLCASSSYRVTGAKNIQYFGAGTRLSVL.

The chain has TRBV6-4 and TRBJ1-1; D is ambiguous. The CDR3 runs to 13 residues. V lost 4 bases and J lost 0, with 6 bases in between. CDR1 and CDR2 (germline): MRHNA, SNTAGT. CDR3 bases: TGTGCCAGCAGTGTCCATTTGAACACTGAAGCTTTCTTT. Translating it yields CASSVHLNTEAFF.

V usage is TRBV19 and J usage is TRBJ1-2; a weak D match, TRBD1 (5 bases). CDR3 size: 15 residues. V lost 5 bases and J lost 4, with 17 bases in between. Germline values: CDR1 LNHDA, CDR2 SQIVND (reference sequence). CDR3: CASSVSSGGSYGYTF. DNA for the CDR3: TGTGCCAGTAGTGTCTCCTCGGGGGGGAGCTATGGCTACACCTTC.

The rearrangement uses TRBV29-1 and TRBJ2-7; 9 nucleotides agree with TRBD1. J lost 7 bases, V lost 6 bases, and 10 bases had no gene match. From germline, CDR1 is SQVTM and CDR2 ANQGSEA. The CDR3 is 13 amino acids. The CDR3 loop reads CSVPGQGTGEQYF. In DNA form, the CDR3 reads TGCAGCGTACCGGGACAGGGCACGGGGGAGCAGTACTTC.

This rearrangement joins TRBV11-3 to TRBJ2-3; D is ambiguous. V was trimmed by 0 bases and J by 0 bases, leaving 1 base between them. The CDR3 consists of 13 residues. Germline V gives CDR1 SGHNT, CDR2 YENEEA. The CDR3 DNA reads TGTGCCAGCAGCTTAGACAGCACAGATACGCAGTATTTT. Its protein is CASSLDSTDTQYF.

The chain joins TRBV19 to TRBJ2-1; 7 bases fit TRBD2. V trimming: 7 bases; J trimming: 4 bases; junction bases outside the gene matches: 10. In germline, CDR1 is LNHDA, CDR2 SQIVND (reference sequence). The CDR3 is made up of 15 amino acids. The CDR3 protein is CASIPRLAKYNEQFF. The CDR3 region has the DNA TGTGCCAGTATCCCGCGACTAGCAAAATACAATGAGCAGTTCTTC.

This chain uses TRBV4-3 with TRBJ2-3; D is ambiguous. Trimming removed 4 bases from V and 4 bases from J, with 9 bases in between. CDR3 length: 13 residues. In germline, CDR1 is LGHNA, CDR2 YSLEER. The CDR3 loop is CASSLQRPDTQYF. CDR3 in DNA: TGCGCCAGCAGCCTCCAGCGTCCAGATACGCAGTATTTT.

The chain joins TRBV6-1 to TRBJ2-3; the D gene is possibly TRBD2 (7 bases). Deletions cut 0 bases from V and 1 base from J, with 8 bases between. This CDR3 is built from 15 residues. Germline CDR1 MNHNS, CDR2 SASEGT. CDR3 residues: CASSEAGGRTDTQYF. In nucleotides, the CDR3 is TGTGCCAGCAGTGAAGCGGGGGGGCGCACAGATACGCAGTATTTT.

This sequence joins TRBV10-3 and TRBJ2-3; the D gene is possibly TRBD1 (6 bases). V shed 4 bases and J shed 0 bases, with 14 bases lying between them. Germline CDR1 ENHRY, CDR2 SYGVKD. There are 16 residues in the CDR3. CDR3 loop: CAISALGQPSTDTQYF. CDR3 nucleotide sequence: TGTGCCATCAGTGCTCTTGGACAGCCTAGCACAGATACGCAGTATTTT.

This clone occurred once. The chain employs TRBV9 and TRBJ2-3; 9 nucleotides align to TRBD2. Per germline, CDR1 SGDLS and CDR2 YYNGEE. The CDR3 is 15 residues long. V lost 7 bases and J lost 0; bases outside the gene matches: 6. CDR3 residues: CASGSGGASTDTQYF. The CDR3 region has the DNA TGTGCCAGCGGTAGCGGGGGAGCTAGCACAGATACGCAGTATTTT. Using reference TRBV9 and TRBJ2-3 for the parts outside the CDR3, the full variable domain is DSGVTQTPKHLITATGQRVTLRCSPRSGDLSVYWYQQSLDQGLQFLIQYYNGEERAKGNILERFSAQQFPDLHSELNLSSLELGDSALYFCASGSGGASTDTQYFGPGTRLTVL.

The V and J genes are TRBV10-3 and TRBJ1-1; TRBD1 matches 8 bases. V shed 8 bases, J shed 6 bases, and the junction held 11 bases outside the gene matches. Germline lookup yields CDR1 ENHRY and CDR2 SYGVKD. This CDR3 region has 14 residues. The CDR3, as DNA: TGTGCCATCTCGGCAGGGGGCGCGAAGGCTGAAGCTTTCTTT. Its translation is CAISAGGAKAEAFF.

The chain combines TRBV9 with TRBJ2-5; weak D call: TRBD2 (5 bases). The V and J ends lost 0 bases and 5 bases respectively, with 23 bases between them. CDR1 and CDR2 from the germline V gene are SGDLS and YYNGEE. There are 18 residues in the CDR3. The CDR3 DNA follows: TGTGCCAGCAGCGTAGATGGACGGGTGAGGGAGCTCGCGGAGACCCAGTACTTC. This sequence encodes CASSVDGRVRELAETQYF.

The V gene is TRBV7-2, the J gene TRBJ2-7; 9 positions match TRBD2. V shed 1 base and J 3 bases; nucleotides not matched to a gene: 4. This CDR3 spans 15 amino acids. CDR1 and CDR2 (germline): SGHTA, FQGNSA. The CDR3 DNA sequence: TGTGCCAGCAGCTTAGGGGCTAGCGGGGTCTACGAGCAGTACTTC. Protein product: CASSLGASGVYEQYF.

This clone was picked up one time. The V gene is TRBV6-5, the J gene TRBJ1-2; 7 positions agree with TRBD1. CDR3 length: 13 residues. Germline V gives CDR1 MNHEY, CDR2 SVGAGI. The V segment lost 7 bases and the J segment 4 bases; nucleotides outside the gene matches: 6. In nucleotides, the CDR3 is TGTGCCAGCAAGGACAGGAGGCTCTATGGCTACACCTTC. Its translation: CASKDRRLYGYTF.

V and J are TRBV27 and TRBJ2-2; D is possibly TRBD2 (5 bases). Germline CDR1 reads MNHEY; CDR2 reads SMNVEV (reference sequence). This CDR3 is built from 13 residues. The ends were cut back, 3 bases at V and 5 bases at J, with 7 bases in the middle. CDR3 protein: CASSFRDTGELFF. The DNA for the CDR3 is TGTGCCAGCAGTTTCCGGGATACCGGGGAGCTGTTTTTT.